This is a list of T cell receptor beta chains from one sample in a study of CD8 T cells in ankylosing spondylitis. MiXCR, applied by TCRdb to the 5' RACE reads, yields one record per CDR3 protein. The table includes hundreds of thousands of distinct CDR3 sequences, 20% to 25% detected once. The sequencing input was blood, either unsorted or a sorted T cell fraction (not recorded which). Source of these receptors: a male donor with ankylosing spondylitis or in good health (not recorded which). Both conserved end residues are part of each CDR3. The D gene is left open where the match is weak. The size entry is marked missing in some rows and otherwise reads once, few, many or a size class.

TRBV12-3/TRBV12-4,.,TRBJ2-3,.,TGTGCCAGCAGTCCGGACCACTCCTCTGATACGCAGTATTTT,CASSPDHSSDTQYF
TRBV19,.,TRBJ2-7,few,TGTGCCAGTAGTACACAGGCGACTGGGGTCTACGAGCAGTACTTC,CASSTQATGVYEQYF
TRBV3-1,TRBD1,TRBJ1-1,.,TGTGCCAGCAGCCAGGGCTGGGGACAGGGATTCCTGAACACTGAAGCTTTCTTT,CASSQGWGQGFLNTEAFF
TRBV29-1,.,TRBJ2-2,many,TGCAGCGTTGTTGGGTGGGGCACCGGGGAGCTGTTTTTT,CSVVGWGTGELFF
TRBV30,.,TRBJ1-2,few,TGTGCCTGGGAGGGGCAGACCGATTATGGCTACACCTTC,CAWEGQTDYGYTF
TRBV7-9,.,TRBJ2-3,few,TGTGCCAGCAGCTTACTGGGCCAGCGAACTCCCACAGATACGCAGTATTTT,CASSLLGQRTPTDTQYF
TRBV4-1,.,TRBJ2-1,.,TGCGCCAGCAGCCAAGCAGAGGGGTTGCAGTTAGGCGGCAATGAGCAGTTCTTC,CASSQAEGLQLGGNEQFF
TRBV7-9,.,TRBJ2-2,few,TGTGCCAGCAGTCCCCCGACTGGGGCCGGGGAGCTGTTTTTT,CASSPPTGAGELFF
TRBV6-5,.,TRBJ2-2,few,TGTGCCAGCAGTCTACAGGGATTCGGGGAGCTGTTTTTT,CASSLQGFGELFF
TRBV4-2,.,TRBJ2-7,many,TGTGCCAGCAGCCAAGTGACTGAAAGCTCCTACGAGCAGTACTTC,CASSQVTESSYEQYF
TRBV5-5,TRBD1,TRBJ2-3,few,TGTGCCAGCAGCCCGCTGACAGGGGGCGTCACAGATACGCAGTATTTT,CASSPLTGGVTDTQYF
TRBV6-5,TRBD1,TRBJ2-1,few,TGTGCCAGCAGTTACGGGACAGGGGATGGTGAGCAGTTCTTC,CASSYGTGDGEQFF
TRBV21-1,.,TRBJ2-2,.,TGTGCCAGCAAACTAATTACGGGGACCGGGGAGCTGTTTTTT,CASKLITGTGELFF
TRBV7-9,TRBD1,TRBJ2-7,.,TGTGCCGGGCGCGGGACAGGTACCTACGAGCAGTACTTC,CAGRGTGTYEQYF
TRBV27,TRBD1,TRBJ2-7,.,TGTGCCAGCAGCTGGGACAGGGGGGGCTACGAGCAGTACTTC,CASSWDRGGYEQYF
TRBV12-3/TRBV12-4,TRBD2,TRBJ2-1,many,TGTGCCAGCAGTCTCCGGACTAGCGGGGGACCTTACAATGAGCAGTTCTTC,CASSLRTSGGPYNEQFF